These 20 T cell receptor beta chains were all obtained from the same sample, sequenced in a study of CD8+ T cells in alopecia areata. RNA extraction and reverse transcription yielded cDNA as sequencing template. Sequenced by immunoSEQ multiplex PCR; TCRdb stores in-frame clones only, minus some. The sample contains roughly 280,000 clones, 60% of which appear only once. The treatment: oral pan-JAK inhibitor, 5-10 mg twice daily. The input for sequencing was CD4+ T cells sorted from blood, taken around week 54, from a patient treated with tofacitinib. Receptors were obtained from a human donor with alopecia areata.

This clone was recorded a few times. V gene TRBV29-1 combines with J gene TRBJ1-4; 7 nucleotides agree with TRBD1. V lost 4 bases and J lost 6; bases outside the gene matches: 2. This CDR3 has 12 amino acids. Germline V gene lookup returns CDR1 SQVTM and CDR2 ANQGSEA. The CDR3 DNA follows: TGCAGCGTTGCAGGGGGGGATGAAAAACTGTTTTTT. Its protein is CSVAGGDEKLFF. Together with reference TRBV29-1 and TRBJ1-4, the CDR3 gives the full variable domain: SAVISQKPSRDICQRGTSLTIQCQVDSQVTMMFWYRQQPGQSLTLIATANQGSEATYESGFVIDKFPISRPNLTFSTLTVSNMSPEDSSIYLCSVAGGDEKLFFGSGTQLSVL.

This clone came up a few times. The J gene is TRBJ2-1, the V gene TRBV11-1; tentative D call: TRBD2 (6 bases). The CDR3 sequence is 12 residues long. Germline lookup yields CDR1 SGHAT and CDR2 FQDESV (reference sequence). V was clipped by 8 bases and J by 7 bases, with 12 bases between them. DNA of the CDR3: TGTGCCAGCGGGACTTTGGGAAATGAGCAGTTCTTC. This sequence encodes CASGTLGNEQFF.

The chain employs TRBV30 and TRBJ1-1; no reliable D call. The V and J ends lost 2 bases and 0 bases respectively, with 7 bases between them. The germline V gene has CDR1 GTSNPN and CDR2 SVGIG (reference sequence). This CDR3 has 13 amino acids. The chain's CDR3 is CAWSNGMNTEAFF. CDR3 in DNA: TGTGCCTGGAGTAACGGAATGAACACTGAAGCTTTCTTT.

The CDR3 DNA reads as TGTGCCAGCAAACTTCCGGGACTGAACTCCTACGAGCAGTACTTC. Translated, it gives CASKLPGLNSYEQYF. V gene TRBV2 combines with J gene TRBJ2-7, with D tentatively TRBD2 (6 bases). Germline loops: CDR1 SNHLY, CDR2 FYNNEI. The CDR3 extends over 15 amino acids. The germline V and J ends were trimmed by 7 bases and 0 bases, with 16 bases remaining between them.

About this clone itself: A much larger clonotype is one base distant, so this may be a read error. Other nucleotide sequences in the sample specify the same CDR3. The CDR3 DNA is TGTGCCAGCAGCGTGCAAGAGACCCAGTACTTC. It codes for CASSVQETQYF. The rearrangement uses TRBV6-1 and TRBJ2-5; the D is unclear. V was pared by 6 bases and J by 2 bases, with 4 bases between. The CDR3 covers 11 residues. In germline, CDR1 is MNHNS, CDR2 SASEGT.

The rearrangement joins TRBV29-1 to TRBJ2-1; D unclear. The V end lost 3 bases, the J end lost 6 bases, and 15 bases lay between the germline ends. This CDR3 is built from 14 residues. From germline, CDR1 is SQVTM and CDR2 ANQGSEA. CDR3 amino acids: CSVDTISPGNEQFF. CDR3 nucleotide sequence: TGCAGCGTTGACACCATCAGCCCGGGCAATGAGCAGTTCTTC.

Remarks on this clone: Other DNA sequences in the same sample also yield this CDR3. V and J are TRBV5-1 and TRBJ1-1; D unclear. This CDR3 has 12 residues. The ends were cut back, 4 bases at V and 3 bases at J, with 7 bases in the middle. In germline, CDR1 is SGHRS, CDR2 YFSETQ. The CDR3 loop reads CASSTGYTEAFF. CDR3 nucleotide sequence: TGCGCCAGCAGCACCGGATACACTGAAGCTTTCTTT.

This sequence joins TRBV10-3 and TRBJ2-5; perhaps D is TRBD1 or TRBD2 (5 bases each). The CDR3 loop spans 13 amino acids. V was pared by 6 bases and J by 5 bases, with 13 bases between. Germline V gene lookup returns CDR1 ENHRY and CDR2 SYGVKD. The CDR3 loop is CAISRGPSETQYF. The CDR3 coding sequence is TGTGCCATCAGCCGGGGACCCTCGGAGACCCAGTACTTC.

On this clone: This sample also contains other DNA sequences that code for the same CDR3. CDR3 protein: CASSLNRVNSPLHF. In DNA form, the CDR3 reads TGCGCCAGCAGCTTGAACAGGGTGAATTCACCCCTCCACTTT. The rearrangement joins TRBV5-1 to TRBJ1-6, with D possibly matching TRBD1 (6 bases). Germline V gene lookup returns CDR1 SGHRS and CDR2 YFSETQ. The CDR3 is 14 amino acids. Trimming took 1 base from V and 7 from J, leaving 9 bases between them.

The chain has TRBV29-1 and TRBJ2-3; 10 bases are shared with TRBD1. The CDR3 is 14 amino acids. The V segment lost 6 bases and the J segment 3 bases; nucleotides outside the gene matches: 6. Per germline, CDR1 SQVTM and CDR2 ANQGSEA. CDR3 DNA: TGCAGCGTGACAGGGGGCGGGTGGACAGATACGCAGTATTTT. It yields the protein CSVTGGGWTDTQYF.

The V call is TRBV29-1, the J call TRBJ1-2; a possible D gene is TRBD1 (6 bases). CDR3 length equals 11 residues. V lost 6 bases to trimming and J lost 4 bases, with 9 bases between them. CDR1 is SQVTM, CDR2 ANQGSEA, per germline. CDR3 residues: CSVGTIYGYTF. CDR3 coding DNA: TGCAGCGTCGGGACAATCTATGGCTACACCTTC.

Only one count was recorded for this clone. CDR3 DNA sequence: TGTGCCAGCAGCTTGGTGTTTGCGGACTATGGCTACACCTTC. Its protein product is CASSLVFADYGYTF. V gene TRBV5-6 combines with J gene TRBJ1-2; D gene unclear. The V and J ends lost 0 bases and 3 bases respectively, with 9 bases between them. The germline gives CDR1 SGHDT, CDR2 YYEEEE. The CDR3 extends over 14 amino acids.

Comments on this clone: In the same sample, other DNA sequences code for this CDR3. The chain's CDR3 is CASSFGQVNTEAFF. In DNA, the CDR3 is TGCGCCAGCAGCTTCGGACAGGTGAACACTGAAGCTTTCTTT. The chain has TRBV5-1 and TRBJ1-1; 7 nucleotides line up with TRBD1. Germline V gives CDR1 SGHRS, CDR2 YFSETQ. After removal of 2 bases from V and 0 bases from J, the junction contained 1 base not matched to a gene. The CDR3 covers 14 residues.

The chain combines TRBV5-1 with TRBJ2-1, with a weak D call TRBD2 (6 bases). V gave up 3 bases and J gave up 7 bases, with 17 bases separating them. The CDR3 spans 15 residues. Looked up from germline, CDR1 is SGHRS and CDR2 is YFSETQ. The CDR3 DNA sequence: TGCGCCAGCAGCTCGCCTGATCACCGGGGGAATGAGCAGTTCTTC. Amino acid sequence: CASSSPDHRGNEQFF.

This chain links TRBV25-1 with TRBJ2-7; no clear D. This CDR3 has 11 residues. Germline V CDR1 and CDR2: MGHDK, SYGVNS. Trimming shortened V by 0 bases and J by 3 bases, and 0 bases separated the two germline ends. The CDR3 protein is CASSEYYEQYF. CDR3 in DNA: TGTGCCAGCAGTGAATACTACGAGCAGTACTTC.

This clone came up a few times. The chain has TRBV25-1 and TRBJ2-7; D not resolved. Germline V gives CDR1 MGHDK, CDR2 SYGVNS. The length of the CDR3 is 13 residues. Trimming took off 6 bases at V and 2 bases at J, with 11 bases between the two ends. The CDR3 coding sequence is TGTGCCAGCAGCCGCCAGAGACCCTACGAGCAGTACTTC. Translated, it gives CASSRQRPYEQYF.

The genes are TRBV25-1 and TRBJ2-3; D is unresolved. The CDR3 is 15 amino acids. V lost 4 bases and J lost 2, with 13 bases in between. Germline CDR1 is MGHDK and CDR2 is SYGVNS. The CDR3 DNA sequence: TGTGCCAGCAGTGCAACACAGCCAAACACAGATACGCAGTATTTT. It is translated as CASSATQPNTDTQYF.

J is TRBJ2-2 and V is TRBV7-2; 8 bases fit TRBD1. Germline CDR1 SGHTA, CDR2 FQGNSA. The CDR3 sequence is 16 residues long. V dropped 3 bases and J dropped 2; count of bases not matched to a gene: 5. The CDR3 region is CASSFARGLNTGELFF. DNA for the CDR3: TGTGCCAGCAGCTTCGCCAGGGGGCTAAACACCGGGGAGCTGTTTTTT.

The chain joins TRBV13 to TRBJ2-7, with unresolved D. Germline CDR1 reads PRHDT; CDR2 reads FYEKMQ (reference sequence). The CDR3 totals 14 residues. With 2 bases removed from V and 2 bases from J, the gap between germline ends came to 10 bases. The CDR3 DNA reads as TGTGCCAGCAGCTTACGGCCCGATACCTACGAGCAGTACTTC. This sequence encodes CASSLRPDTYEQYF.

J is TRBJ1-1 and V is TRBV5-1; no definite D call. Deletions cut 2 bases from V and 4 bases from J, with 9 bases between. The germline V gene encodes CDR1 SGHRS and CDR2 YFSETQ. The CDR3 runs 13 residues. The CDR3 bases are TGCGCCAGCAGCTTTCAGGCCACCACTGAAGCTTTCTTT. This codes for CASSFQATTEAFF.